These 27 T cell receptor beta chains were sequenced from one sample in a study of T cell responses to AZD1222 COVID-19 vaccine. The method was immunoSEQ multiplex PCR; TCRdb's version includes in-frame clones alone and lacks a portion of them. The sample yields 88,000 or so clones, 85% to 90% seen once. Sequencing was performed on peripheral blood, taken 28 days after the second AZD1222 dose. The receptors come from an adult who received the AZD1222 COVID-19 vaccine.

This clone was seen a handful of times. CDR3 sequence: CASSFGTGGQPQHF. The CDR3 DNA sequence: TGCGCCAGCAGCTTCGGGACAGGGGGTCAGCCCCAGCATTTT. The chain carries TRBV5-1 and TRBJ1-5, with 11 bases lining up with TRBD1. This CDR3 is built from 14 residues. J was trimmed by 6 bases and V by 2 bases; bases with no gene match: 1. Germline V gives CDR1 SGHRS, CDR2 YFSETQ.

The chain has TRBV2 and TRBJ1-1; D is undetermined. The CDR3 runs 16 residues. The V end lost 6 bases, the J end lost 1 base, and 18 bases lay between the germline ends. Per germline, CDR1 SNHLY and CDR2 FYNNEI. This CDR3 is CASSDPPKRRNTEAFF. The DNA of the CDR3 is TGTGCCAGCAGCGACCCACCCAAGCGCAGGAACACTGAAGCTTTCTTT.

The chain has TRBV3-1 (or the pseudogene TRBV3-2) and TRBJ1-1; TRBD1 agrees at 11 bases. Trimming at V came to 1 base and at J to 0 bases, leaving 4 bases not matched to a gene. The CDR3 consists of 17 residues. Germline V gene lookup returns CDR1 LGHDT and CDR2 YNNKEL (reference sequence). This CDR3 is CASSQGTGGGVNTEAFF. The DNA for the CDR3 is TGTGCCAGCAGCCAAGGGACAGGGGGCGGGGTGAACACTGAAGCTTTCTTT.

In its sample, this clone was seen once. This chain joins TRBV6-6 and TRBJ2-2; 8 bases are shared with TRBD2. Germline values: CDR1 MNHNY, CDR2 SVGAGI (reference sequence). With V trimmed by 5 bases and J by 4 bases, 12 bases remained unmatched. CDR3 length equals 17 residues. The CDR3 loop reads CASSREGVGSVTGELFF. The CDR3 nucleotides read TGTGCCAGCAGTCGGGAGGGTGTGGGGTCGGTCACCGGGGAGCTGTTTTTT.

This sequence joins TRBV29-1 and TRBJ1-1; D gene uncertain. Trimming shortened V by 4 bases and J by 0 bases, and 3 bases separated the two germline ends. Germline V gives CDR1 SQVTM, CDR2 ANQGSEA. The CDR3 totals 11 residues. The chain's CDR3 is CSVGMNTEAFF. The CDR3, as DNA: TGCAGCGTTGGGATGAACACTGAAGCTTTCTTT.

This chain joins TRBV11-2 and TRBJ1-1; a possible D gene is TRBD1 (5 bases). The CDR3 is made up of 15 amino acids. Deletions cut 2 bases from V and 1 base from J, with 11 bases between. Germline CDR1 reads SGHAT; CDR2 reads FQNNGV. The CDR3 DNA is TGTGCCAGCAGCTTAACGTTCGGGGGGAACACTGAAGCTTTCTTT. Its translation is CASSLTFGGNTEAFF. Drawing the rest from reference TRBV11-2 and TRBJ1-1, the complete variable domain is EAGVAQSPRYKIIEKRQSVAFWCNPISGHATLYWYQQILGQGPKLLIQFQNNGVVDDSQLPKDRFSAERLKGVDSTLKIQPAKLEDSAVYLCASSLTFGGNTEAFFGQGTRLTVV.

This chain connects TRBV12-5 to TRBJ2-2, with D hard to call. The ends were cut back, 1 base at V and 9 bases at J, with 9 bases in the middle. Germline loops: CDR1 LGHNT, CDR2 FRNRAP. The CDR3 consists of 13 residues. Here the CDR3 reads CASGLGRGRELFF. The DNA of the CDR3 is TGTGCTAGTGGTTTGGGGCGTGGCAGGGAGCTGTTTTTT.

CDR3 loop: CASSSVPGTGSNEQFF. CDR3 DNA: TGTGCCAGCAGCTCCGTCCCCGGGACAGGGTCAAATGAGCAGTTCTTC. V is TRBV11-1 and J is TRBJ2-1; 9 nucleotides line up with TRBD1. Trimming at V came to 4 bases and at J to 7 bases, leaving 11 bases not matched to a gene. Per the germline V gene, CDR1 is SGHAT and CDR2 is FQDESV (reference sequence). This CDR3 has 16 amino acids.

Only one count was recorded for this clone. The rearrangement uses TRBV29-1 and TRBJ1-5; possibly TRBD1 for D (6 bases). This CDR3 region has 14 residues. The V and J ends lost 6 bases and 0 bases respectively, with 12 bases between them. The germline gives CDR1 SQVTM, CDR2 ANQGSEA. The CDR3 region is CSVGDNYSNQPQHF. For the CDR3, the DNA is TGCAGCGTCGGGGACAACTATAGCAATCAGCCCCAGCATTTT.

The V call is TRBV24-1, the J call TRBJ1-5, with D unresolved. The CDR3 sequence is 13 residues long. V dropped 2 bases and J dropped 9 bases, with 10 bases sitting between them. Germline-derived CDR1 and CDR2 are KGHDR and SFDVKD. The chain's CDR3 is CATSDSLGWPQHF. The CDR3 DNA reads TGTGCCACCAGTGATTCCCTGGGGTGGCCCCAGCATTTT.

DNA of the CDR3: TGTGCCAGCAGTGGGGCCAGGGGTACCCCCTCACCCCTCCACTTT. Residues: CASSGARGTPSPLHF. The genes are TRBV2 and TRBJ1-6, with D possibly matching TRBD1 (6 bases). The CDR3 is made up of 15 amino acids. The germline gives CDR1 SNHLY, CDR2 FYNNEI. Between the trimmed V and J ends, which lost 4 bases and 10 bases, there was a span of 17 bases.

V is TRBV5-6 and J is TRBJ1-5; D is ambiguous. From germline, CDR1 is SGHDT and CDR2 YYEEEE. There are 15 residues in the CDR3. Deletions cut 1 base from V and 6 bases from J, with 14 bases between. CDR3 in DNA: TGTGCCAGCAGCTTGTATGGGGAAACGGGTCAGCCCCAGCATTTT. Encoded protein: CASSLYGETGQPQHF.

V gene TRBV19 combines with J gene TRBJ1-1; 8 bases align to TRBD1. Trimming took 6 bases from V and 4 from J; bases not matched to a gene: 7. This CDR3 is 14 amino acids long. Germline V lookup: CDR1 LNHDA, CDR2 SQIVND (reference sequence). CDR3 amino acids: CASRLDREGTEAFF. CDR3 nucleotide sequence: TGTGCCAGTAGACTGGACAGGGAGGGCACTGAAGCTTTCTTT.

The CDR3 is CASSYSVQGIRGYTF. DNA for the CDR3: TGTGCCAGCAGTTACTCCGTACAGGGAATAAGAGGCTACACCTTC. The V call is TRBV6-2 or TRBV6-3, the J call TRBJ1-2; weak D call: TRBD1 (6 bases). Germline values: CDR1 MNHEY, CDR2 SVGEGT. This CDR3 is built from 15 residues. V was cut by 0 bases and J by 8 bases, with 16 bases left in between.

V is TRBV30 and J is TRBJ1-5; the D gene is possibly TRBD1 (6 bases). The V end was cut by 1 base, the J end by 5 bases, with 9 bases between. The CDR3 sequence is 13 residues long. The germline CDR1 and CDR2 sequences are GTSNPN and SVGIG (reference sequence). The CDR3 DNA reads TGTGCCTGGAGTGGGGCAGGGGATCAGCCCCAGCATTTT. Translating it yields CAWSGAGDQPQHF.

The J gene is TRBJ2-7, the V gene TRBV3-1 (or the pseudogene TRBV3-2); a weak D match, TRBD2 (5 bases). CDR1 is LGHDT, CDR2 YNNKEL, per germline (reference sequence). CDR3 size: 16 residues. Trimming cost V 4 bases and J 4 bases, with 20 bases left between them. DNA of the CDR3: TGTGCCAGCAGCCGCTCCCGTTGGACGGGGAATTACGAGCAGTACTTC. Its translation is CASSRSRWTGNYEQYF.

The chain uses TRBV2 and TRBJ1-2; 9 bases match TRBD1. Germline V gene lookup returns CDR1 SNHLY and CDR2 FYNNEI. The CDR3 spans 14 residues. The J segment lost 1 base and the V segment lost 6 bases, leaving 3 bases of the junction unmatched. Written as DNA, the CDR3 is TGTGCCAGCAGGGGGACAGGGAGTAACTATGGCTACACCTTC. Translating gives CASRGTGSNYGYTF.

V usage is TRBV4-1 and J usage is TRBJ1-3; D remains unclear. The V gene lost 0 bases and the J gene lost 0 bases, with 6 bases spanning the gap. Germline CDR1 reads MGHRA; CDR2 reads YSYEKL. The CDR3 has 15 amino acids. The CDR3 here is CASSQDSGSGNTIYF. CDR3 nucleotide sequence: TGCGCCAGCAGCCAAGACTCGGGCTCTGGAAACACCATATATTTT.

V is TRBV7-3 and J is TRBJ2-3, with unresolved D. CDR1 SGHTA and CDR2 FQGTGA come from the germline V gene. With 2 bases removed from V and 5 bases from J, the gap between germline ends came to 8 bases. The CDR3 contains 13 residues. The CDR3 DNA follows: TGTGCCAGCAGCTTAGTTCGTCAAGATACGCAGTATTTT. It codes for CASSLVRQDTQYF.

This chain joins TRBV7-9 and TRBJ1-2, with a tentative D call TRBD1 (6 bases). CDR3 length equals 15 residues. From germline, CDR1 is SEHNR and CDR2 FQNEAQ (reference sequence). Trimming took 5 bases from V and 4 from J, leaving 17 bases between them. CDR3 in amino acids: CASSPKGTTLYGYTF. In nucleotides, the CDR3 is TGTGCCAGCAGCCCTAAGGGGACAACGCTCTATGGCTACACCTTC.

The chain has TRBV29-1 and TRBJ2-7, with 9 nucleotides matching TRBD1. The germline CDR1 and CDR2 sequences are SQVTM and ANQGSEA. Trimming removed 7 bases from V and 5 bases from J; junction bases left unmatched: 12. This CDR3 spans 14 amino acids. The CDR3 region has the DNA TGCAGCGCCCGAACCCCGGGACAGGGTGACGAGCAGTACTTC. Amino acid sequence: CSARTPGQGDEQYF.

The chain uses TRBV5-4 and TRBJ2-1, with 11 positions matching TRBD1. With V trimmed by 0 bases and J by 6 bases, 5 bases remained unmatched. Germline V lookup: CDR1 SGHNT, CDR2 YYREEE (reference sequence). The CDR3 is made up of 16 amino acids. The CDR3 here is CASSLGGQGGINEQFF. The CDR3 DNA is TGTGCCAGCAGCTTGGGGGGACAGGGGGGAATCAATGAGCAGTTCTTC.

The V call is TRBV12-2, the J call TRBJ1-3. TRBV12-2 is listed as a pseudogene. The CDR3 loop spans 18 amino acids. As DNA, the CDR3 is TGTGCAAGTCGCTCAAAAGGTACCTCGGGGGGCTTTGGAAACACCATATATTTT. It codes for CASRSKGTSGGFGNTIYF.

The table lists this clone with a count of one. V usage is TRBV11-2 and J usage is TRBJ2-5; possible D gene TRBD2, 5 bases. The germline V and J ends were trimmed by 4 bases and 5 bases, with 14 bases remaining between them. Germline values: CDR1 SGHAT, CDR2 FQNNGV. The CDR3 runs to 14 residues. The CDR3 reads CASSYQVSGETQYF. The CDR3 DNA follows: TGTGCCAGCAGCTATCAGGTGTCGGGGGAGACCCAGTACTTC. The whole variable domain, filled in from reference TRBV11-2 and TRBJ2-5, reads EAGVAQSPRYKIIEKRQSVAFWCNPISGHATLYWYQQILGQGPKLLIQFQNNGVVDDSQLPKDRFSAERLKGVDSTLKIQPAKLEDSAVYLCASSYQVSGETQYFGPGTRLLVL.

The chain carries TRBV18 and TRBJ1-1; 7 bases are shared with TRBD1. V lost 2 bases, J lost 9 bases, and 6 bases stayed unmatched. This CDR3 is built from 13 residues. Per the germline V gene, CDR1 is KGHSH and CDR2 is LQKENI. CDR3 DNA sequence: TGTGCCAGCTCACCAGACAGGGAGGTTAAAGCTTTCTTT. Its protein is CASSPDREVKAFF.

This chain links TRBV3-1 (or the pseudogene TRBV3-2) with TRBJ2-1; D possibly corresponds to TRBD2 (6 bases). CDR3 length equals 15 residues. The V gene lost 3 bases and the J gene lost 3 bases, with 12 bases spanning the gap. CDR1 is LGHDT, CDR2 YNNKEL, per germline (reference sequence). For the CDR3, the DNA is TGTGCCAGCAGCCACCTTGGGGGACTCTACAATGAGCAGTTCTTC. Protein: CASSHLGGLYNEQFF.

The CDR3 here is CASSSPDRASTDTQYF. The CDR3 nucleotides are TGTGCCAGCAGCAGCCCCGACAGGGCGAGCACAGATACGCAGTATTTT. This sequence joins TRBV14 and TRBJ2-3; 7 nucleotides match TRBD1. The CDR3 has 16 residues. The V and J ends lost 5 bases and 0 bases, in that order; junction bases with no gene match: 8. Germline V gives CDR1 SGHDN, CDR2 FVKESK.